This T cell receptor beta chain was identified during a study of patients and donors after allogeneic stem cell transplantation. TCRdb reprocessed the RT-PCR reads with MiXCR, giving one entry per CDR3 protein. The sample shows some 880,000 distinct CDR3 sequences, approximately 18% of them seen only once. This CDR3 has 12 residues. Trimming removed 2 bases from V and 5 bases from J, with 6 bases in between. This clonotype was seen repeatedly, ten times or more. The clonotype was recovered from a human donor who was either an allogeneic HSCT recipient or a stem cell or donor lymphocyte infusion donor (not recorded which). It is not recorded whose cells these are; they may come from a transplant donor. The sequencing input was blood, either unsorted or a sorted T cell fraction (not recorded which). The V gene is TRBV12-3 or TRBV12-4, the J gene TRBJ1-2; maybe TRBD1 (5 bases). DNA for the CDR3: TGTGCCAGCAGTTTAAAGGGGTATGGCTACACCTTC. Its protein product is CASSLKGYGYTF.